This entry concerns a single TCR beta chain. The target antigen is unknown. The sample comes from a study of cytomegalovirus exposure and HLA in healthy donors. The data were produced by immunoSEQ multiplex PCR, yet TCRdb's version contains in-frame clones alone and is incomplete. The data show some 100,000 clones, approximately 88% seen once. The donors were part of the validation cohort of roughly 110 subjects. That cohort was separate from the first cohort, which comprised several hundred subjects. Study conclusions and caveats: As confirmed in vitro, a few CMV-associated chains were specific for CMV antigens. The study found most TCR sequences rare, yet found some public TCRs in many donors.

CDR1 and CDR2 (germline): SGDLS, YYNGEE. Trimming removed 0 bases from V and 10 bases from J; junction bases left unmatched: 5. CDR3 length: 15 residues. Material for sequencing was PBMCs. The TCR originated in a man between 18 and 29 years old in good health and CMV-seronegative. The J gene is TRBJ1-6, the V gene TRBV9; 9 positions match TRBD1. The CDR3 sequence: CASSVDGTGLSPLHF. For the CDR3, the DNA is TGTGCCAGCAGCGTAGACGGGACAGGGCTCTCACCCCTCCACTTT.